This entry lists 3 T cell receptor beta chains sequenced from one sample in a study of blood T cell repertoires in COVID-19 (TCRdb year 2020). Libraries were built with the immunoSEQ multiplex PCR assay. This is the immuneACCESS table as TCRdb keeps it, with only in-frame sequences that have V and J called. A part of the clones is gone; compared with another copy, unresolved V genes explain less than half, and the rest is unexplained. The sample yields 65,000 to 80,000 clones; approximately 80% were counted once. The ten most abundant clones make up over 8.5% of the sample. What was sequenced was peripheral blood. These receptors originate from a man aged 50 or older with acute or convalescent COVID-19.

The J gene is TRBJ2-1, the V gene TRBV5-1; 7 bases match TRBD1. From germline, CDR1 is SGHRS and CDR2 YFSETQ. CDR3 length: 14 residues. Losses at the gene ends were 4 bases for V and 6 bases for J; bases not matched to a gene: 7. CDR3 region: CASSTTGAGNEQFF. As DNA, the CDR3 is TGCGCCAGCAGCACAACAGGGGCCGGCAATGAGCAGTTCTTC.

The J gene is TRBJ1-1, the V gene TRBV29-1; D possibly corresponds to TRBD1 (5 bases). Looked up from germline, CDR1 is SQVTM and CDR2 is ANQGSEA. The CDR3 is 11 residues long. V dropped 3 bases and J dropped 6 bases, with 8 bases sitting between them. The CDR3 DNA reads TGCAGCGTTGAGGCGGGGCCTGAAGCTTTCTTT. Its translation is CSVEAGPEAFF.

This clone was detected only a few times. The CDR3 region has the DNA TGTGCCAGCAGTGAAGCGATCCGCAGGGCCAATCAGCCCCAGCATTTT. The encoded protein is CASSEAIRRANQPQHF. The chain carries TRBV6-1 and TRBJ1-5, with TRBD1 as a possible D gene (5 bases). This CDR3 is built from 16 residues. The germline gives CDR1 MNHNS, CDR2 SASEGT. V lost 0 bases and J 3 bases, leaving 12 bases between the germline ends.